This T cell receptor (beta chain) was documented in a study of blood T cells in healthy people across ages. The donors, all healthy, were Caucasians living in Russia, aged roughly 6 to 100. The CDR3 totals 13 residues. Germline loops: CDR1 MNHNY, CDR2 SVGAGI (reference sequence). Trimming left V 8 bases short and J 8 bases short, with 15 bases between. As concerns this clonotype: Its matching antigen is unknown.

A J-beta primer mix and a sample-barcoded 5' primer were used in a second PCR of roughly 6 to 11 cycles. TCRdb re-called the 5' RACE reads with MiXCR, one entry per CDR3 protein. The sample lists around 580,000 distinct CDR3 sequences; 40% to 55% were seen once. Study-level findings and limits: Considered underestimates were the diversity estimates obtained from one million T cells.

The chain carries TRBV6-6 and TRBJ1-4; perhaps TRBD1 as D (5 bases). The sequence derives from a man of 80 years or more in good health. The specimen was blood. The DNA of the CDR3 is TGTGCCAGCGGGGCGCAGATGGGGGAAAAACTGTTTTTT. This gives the protein CASGAQMGEKLFF.